A single sample is the source of the 21 T cell receptor beta chains below, sequenced in a study of Graves' ophthalmopathy and Graves' hyperthyroidism. Amplification targeted the TCR beta CDR3 regions, with RNA transcripts as the source material. Second-round multiplex PCR came after first-round RT-PCR with HTBI primers. TCRdb called the multiplex PCR reads again in MiXCR, with one record for every CDR3 protein. The table includes roughly 480,000 distinct CDR3 sequences, 13% to 15% detected once. The sequenced sample consisted of blood. The receptors derive from a woman younger than 45 with Graves' ophthalmopathy.

This clonotype showed up many times. The chain carries TRBV29-1 and TRBJ1-2, with 7 nucleotides matching TRBD1. The CDR3 totals 16 residues. CDR1 is SQVTM and CDR2 is ANQGSEA in the germline V gene. The V gene end was trimmed by 1 base and the J gene end by 4 bases; junction bases not matched to a gene: 12. DNA for the CDR3: TGCAGCGTTGAAGCCTCGACAGGGAGCCAAGTCTATGGCTACACCTTC. This encodes CSVEASTGSQVYGYTF.

This clonotype was found many times. The chain's CDR3 is CASGSLGGAKNIQYF. DNA for the CDR3: TGTGCCAGCGGGTCCCTAGGGGGGGCCAAAAACATTCAGTACTTC. V and J are TRBV28 and TRBJ2-4; D possibly uses TRBD1 or TRBD2 (6 bases each). The CDR3 contains 15 residues. V was cut by 8 bases and J by 1 base, with 15 bases left in between. Germline CDR1 and CDR2: MDHEN and SYDVKM.

This clonotype was detected a few times. The J gene is TRBJ1-2, the V gene TRBV18; 7 bases fit TRBD1. Germline loops: CDR1 KGHSH, CDR2 LQKENI. The length of the CDR3 is 15 residues. V lost 0 bases to trimming and J lost 5 bases; unmatched junction nucleotides: 6. The chain's CDR3 is CASSPPEGARYGYTF. In DNA, the CDR3 is TGTGCCAGCTCACCACCCGAGGGGGCGCGGTATGGCTACACCTTC.

This chain joins TRBV29-1 and TRBJ2-2, with 14 nucleotides matching TRBD2. This CDR3 is 16 amino acids long. Trimming at V came to 6 bases and at J to 1 base, leaving 4 bases not matched to a gene. Germline-derived CDR1 and CDR2 are SQVTM and ANQGSEA. The chain's CDR3 is CSVIGLAGGNTGELFF. The CDR3 coding sequence is TGCAGCGTGATCGGACTAGCGGGAGGGAACACCGGGGAGCTGTTTTTT.

This clonotype has at least ten counts. The chain employs TRBV5-1 and TRBJ2-7; 10 nucleotides line up with TRBD1. V trimming: 5 bases; J trimming: 0 bases; junction bases outside the gene matches: 11. Germline assignment: CDR1 SGHRS and CDR2 YFSETQ. The CDR3 runs 17 residues. DNA of the CDR3: TGCGCCAGCAGACCGGGACAGGGGCCATCAGACTCCTACGAGCAGTACTTC. It translates to CASRPGQGPSDSYEQYF.

This clonotype was counted only a few times. V usage is TRBV4-1 and J usage is TRBJ1-2; TRBD1 aligns across 11 bases. Trimming removed 5 bases from V and 4 bases from J; junction bases left unmatched: 6. Germline V gives CDR1 MGHRA, CDR2 YSYEKL. The CDR3 extends over 15 amino acids. Written as DNA, the CDR3 is TGCGCCAGCAGCTCCGGGACAGGGGGACTCTATGGCTACACCTTC. Translated, it gives CASSSGTGGLYGYTF.

This clonotype was recorded at least ten times. The chain employs TRBV7-9 and TRBJ1-1, with 9 bases that match TRBD1. Germline trimming cut 2 bases from V and 5 bases from J; bases unmatched to any gene: 6. Per the germline V gene, CDR1 is SEHNR and CDR2 is FQNEAQ (reference sequence). This CDR3 spans 15 amino acids. The chain's CDR3 is CASSLTGGGSTEAFF. Written as DNA, the CDR3 is TGTGCCAGCAGCTTAACAGGGGGCGGTTCTACTGAAGCTTTCTTT.

This clonotype was seen ten or more times. V is TRBV2 and J is TRBJ1-6, with 8 bases lining up with TRBD1. This CDR3 is built from 17 residues. Germline V lookup: CDR1 SNHLY, CDR2 FYNNEI. Trimming at V came to 7 bases and at J to 3 bases, leaving 11 bases not matched to a gene. The CDR3 region has the DNA TGTGCCAGCAAGCACACAGGGGGAGAGGGCTATAATTCACCCCTCCACTTT. Protein product: CASKHTGGEGYNSPLHF.

V is TRBV7-3 and J is TRBJ2-7; the D gene could be TRBD1 or TRBD2 (5 bases each). Trimming removed 0 bases from V and 2 bases from J, with 23 bases in between. CDR1 is SGHTA, CDR2 FQGTGA, per germline. This CDR3 is built from 19 residues. CDR3 bases: TGTGCCAGCAGCTTAACGCAATCCCCAGGGAGAGGGATGCCCTACGAGCAGTACTTC. Residues: CASSLTQSPGRGMPYEQYF.

V gene TRBV30 combines with J gene TRBJ2-2; TRBD1 matches 8 bases. This CDR3 has 14 amino acids. Germline lookup yields CDR1 GTSNPN and CDR2 SVGIG (reference sequence). V lost 5 bases to trimming and J lost 4 bases; unmatched junction nucleotides: 6. DNA for the CDR3: TGTGCCTGGGGGACAGGAGTGGTCACCGGGGAGCTGTTTTTT. This translates into CAWGTGVVTGELFF.

There are many counts of this clonotype. The chain links TRBV27 to TRBJ2-3; weak D call: TRBD2 (5 bases). This CDR3 has 12 residues. Germline lookup yields CDR1 MNHEY and CDR2 SMNVEV (reference sequence). Trimming took off 6 bases at V and 4 bases at J, with 8 bases between the two ends. The CDR3 sequence: CASSGVADTQYF. CDR3 nucleotides: TGTGCCAGCAGCGGGGTGGCAGATACGCAGTATTTT.

This clonotype was picked up a small number of times. The rearrangement joins TRBV11-2 to TRBJ1-4; the match to TRBD1 covers 7 bases. The CDR3 is made up of 15 amino acids. Germline V gene sequence: CDR1 SGHAT, CDR2 FQNNGV. The junction had 7 bases not matched to a gene; V was cut back by 4 bases and J by 5 bases. The CDR3 loop reads CASSSRTGTNEKLFF. CDR3 nucleotide sequence: TGTGCCAGCAGCTCCCGGACAGGAACGAATGAAAAACTGTTTTTT. Looking up the rest from reference TRBV11-2 and TRBJ1-4 gives the full variable domain: EAGVAQSPRYKIIEKRQSVAFWCNPISGHATLYWYQQILGQGPKLLIQFQNNGVVDDSQLPKDRFSAERLKGVDSTLKIQPAKLEDSAVYLCASSSRTGTNEKLFFGSGTQLSVL.

At least ten counts were recorded for this clonotype. The V gene is TRBV28, the J gene TRBJ1-3, with D possibly TRBD1 on 6 matching bases. Germline CDR1 is MDHEN and CDR2 is SYDVKM. Trimming took 4 bases from V and 5 from J, leaving 15 bases between them. The length of the CDR3 is 15 residues. The CDR3 protein is CASSSGGQKRNTIYF. CDR3 nucleotide sequence: TGTGCCAGCAGTTCCGGGGGGCAAAAGAGAAACACCATATATTTT.

In its sample, this clonotype was seen many times. The chain couples TRBV15 to TRBJ2-7; 9 positions match TRBD2. V was clipped by 1 base and J by 0 bases; unmatched bases: 4. Germline loops: CDR1 LNHNV, CDR2 YYDKDF (reference sequence). The CDR3 spans 16 residues. The CDR3 reads CATSRGAGGLSYEQYF. The DNA for the CDR3 is TGTGCCACCAGCAGAGGAGCGGGAGGACTCTCCTACGAGCAGTACTTC. Filled out from reference TRBV15 and TRBJ2-7, the complete variable domain reads DAMVIQNPRYQVTQFGKPVTLSCSQTLNHNVMYWYQQKSSQAPKLLFHYYDKDFNNEADTPDNFQSRRPNTSFCFLDIRSPGLGDTAMYLCATSRGAGGLSYEQYFGPGTRLTVT.

This clonotype was seen ten or more times. V is TRBV2 and J is TRBJ1-1; D not certain. Trimming cost V 4 bases and J 0 bases, with 12 bases left between them. CDR1 and CDR2 (germline): SNHLY, FYNNEI. This CDR3 region has 15 residues. The CDR3 DNA sequence: TGTGCCAGCAGTGTTGATTCAGGCATGAACACTGAAGCTTTCTTT. Protein: CASSVDSGMNTEAFF.

The rearrangement joins TRBV2 to TRBJ2-7, with 7 bases lining up with TRBD2. From germline, CDR1 is SNHLY and CDR2 FYNNEI. J gave up 3 bases and V 4 bases, and 6 bases lay outside the gene matches. The CDR3 totals 14 residues. CDR3 bases: TGTGCCAGCAGTGGTATGAGCGGGAACTACGAGCAGTACTTC. This sequence encodes CASSGMSGNYEQYF.

This clonotype appeared many times. The V gene is TRBV28, the J gene TRBJ1-2, with D unclear. V shed 6 bases and J shed 4 bases, with 18 bases lying between them. This CDR3 region has 15 residues. Germline CDR1 is MDHEN and CDR2 is SYDVKM. CDR3 DNA sequence: TGTGCCAGCAGCCCCGGGAGCAGGCTGGGCTATGGCTACACCTTC. This translates into CASSPGSRLGYGYTF.

This clonotype was counted many times. The CDR3 region is CASSLQELPQPQHF. In DNA form, the CDR3 reads TGTGCCAGCAGTTTACAGGAATTACCTCAGCCCCAGCATTTT. The V call is TRBV12-3 or TRBV12-4, the J call TRBJ1-5; D gene ambiguous. The CDR3 is made up of 14 amino acids. The V end lost 2 bases, the J end lost 6 bases, and 11 bases lay between the germline ends.

This clonotype was detected ten times or more. V and J are TRBV12-3 or TRBV12-4 and TRBJ2-7, with TRBD2 matching over 12 bases. The CDR3 covers 15 residues. The trim removed 5 bases at V and 3 bases at J, leaving 5 bases unmatched. CDR3 residues: CASSTPTSGSYEQYF. The CDR3 DNA reads as TGTGCCAGCAGTACACCGACTAGCGGGAGCTACGAGCAGTACTTC.

This clonotype has ten or more counts. This chain joins TRBV4-1 and TRBJ2-2; D unclear. Trimming shortened V by 3 bases and J by 1 base, and 9 bases separated the two germline ends. The CDR3 has 15 amino acids. Germline CDR1 reads MGHRA; CDR2 reads YSYEKL. The CDR3 spells CASSQITKNTGELFF. CDR3 bases: TGCGCCAGCAGCCAGATTACGAAGAACACCGGGGAGCTGTTTTTT.

V gene TRBV7-9 combines with J gene TRBJ2-2; D unclear. Germline V lookup: CDR1 SEHNR, CDR2 FQNEAQ (reference sequence). This CDR3 region has 12 residues. Trimming removed 4 bases at V and 7 bases at J, with 7 bases between. The CDR3: CASSSGSGELFF. The CDR3 bases are TGTGCCAGCAGCTCGGGTAGCGGGGAGCTGTTTTTT.